This TCR beta chain was obtained from a study of OX40 agonist ivuxolimab in advanced cancers. Across the study: At doses from 0.01 to 10 mg/kg, patients were given intravenous ivuxolimab every 2 weeks.

In the case of this clone: Its antigen is not known.

Overall study findings and caveats: Undetermined was the antigen specificity of the expanded peripheral T cells. The study found that CD8+ T cells averaged more expanded clones than CD4+.

Sequenced by immunoSEQ multiplex PCR; TCRdb stores in-frame clones only, minus some. This repertoire shows fewer than 65,000 clones, around nine tenths found once; its top ten account for 6.9%. Germline-derived CDR1 and CDR2 are LNHNV and YYDKDF (reference sequence). The V and J ends lost 0 bases and 7 bases respectively, with 13 bases between them. This CDR3 comprises 15 residues. The receptor was derived from an adult with an advanced solid tumor such as melanoma, head and neck, liver or kidney cancer. The sample in question was CD4+ or CD8+ T cells sorted from blood, obtained in a trial of the OX40 agonist ivuxolimab. The chain combines TRBV15 with TRBJ1-5, with a possible D match to TRBD1 (5 bases). The CDR3 DNA sequence: TGTGCCACCAGCAGAGAGGCGTGGGGGGACCAGCCCCAGCATTTT. This encodes CATSREAWGDQPQHF. The variable domain in full, with the rest retrieved from reference TRBV15 and TRBJ1-5, is DAMVIQNPRYQVTQFGKPVTLSCSQTLNHNVMYWYQQKSSQAPKLLFHYYDKDFNNEADTPDNFQSRRPNTSFCFLDIRSPGLGDTAMYLCATSREAWGDQPQHFGDGTRLSIL.